This T cell receptor beta chain was obtained from a study of type 1 regulatory T cells. Looking at the study overall: T-allo10 is an in vitro-generated, Tr1-enriched CD4 T cell product specific for alloantigen.

A remark on this clonotype: The target antigen is unknown.

Each CDR3 protein gets one entry after TCRdb re-called the reads with MiXCR. The table lists about 6,200 distinct CDR3 sequences, 30% to 35% of them singletons. CDR1 is SGHRS and CDR2 is YFSETQ in the germline V gene. CDR3 length: 14 amino acids. The V end lost 4 bases, the J end lost 2 bases, and 11 bases lay between the germline ends. Findings and limits, study-wide: Tr1 cells had a more restricted TCR repertoire than non-Tr1 cells.

The source is a human donor in good health. V gene TRBV5-1 combines with J gene TRBJ2-3; tentatively, D is TRBD1 (6 bases). Sequenced sample: cultured type 1 regulatory T (Tr1) cells, either the whole culture or a sorted fraction (not recorded which). CDR3: CASSTGQITDTQYF. The CDR3 nucleotides read TGCGCCAGCAGCACTGGACAGATCACAGATACGCAGTATTTT.